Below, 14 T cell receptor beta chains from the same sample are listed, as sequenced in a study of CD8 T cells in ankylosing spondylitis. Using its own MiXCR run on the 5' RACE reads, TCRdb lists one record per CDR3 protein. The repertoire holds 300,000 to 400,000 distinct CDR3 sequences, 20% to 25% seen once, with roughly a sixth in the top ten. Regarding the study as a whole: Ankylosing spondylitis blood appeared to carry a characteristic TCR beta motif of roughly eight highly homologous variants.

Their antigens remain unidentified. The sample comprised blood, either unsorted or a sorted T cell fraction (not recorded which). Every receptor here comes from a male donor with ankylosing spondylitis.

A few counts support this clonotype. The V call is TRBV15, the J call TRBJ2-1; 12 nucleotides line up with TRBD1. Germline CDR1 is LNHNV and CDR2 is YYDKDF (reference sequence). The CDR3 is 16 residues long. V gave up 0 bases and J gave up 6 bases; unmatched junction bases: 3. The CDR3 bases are TGTGCCACCAGCAGAGATCTGGGACAGGGGGCCAATGAGCAGTTCTTC. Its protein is CATSRDLGQGANEQFF.

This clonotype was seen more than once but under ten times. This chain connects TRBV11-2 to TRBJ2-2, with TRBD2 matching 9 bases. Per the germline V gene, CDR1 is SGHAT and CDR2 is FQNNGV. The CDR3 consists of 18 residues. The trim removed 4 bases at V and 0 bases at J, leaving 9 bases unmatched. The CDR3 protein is CASSSRGASGANTGELFF. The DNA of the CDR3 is TGTGCCAGCAGCTCGCGGGGTGCTAGCGGGGCGAACACCGGGGAGCTGTTTTTT.

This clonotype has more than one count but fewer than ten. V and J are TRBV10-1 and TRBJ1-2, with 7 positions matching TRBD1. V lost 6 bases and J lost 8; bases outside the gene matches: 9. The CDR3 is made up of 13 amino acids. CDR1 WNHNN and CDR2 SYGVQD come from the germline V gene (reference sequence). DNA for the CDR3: TGCGCCAGCAGCGGACAGGTTTCGGGCGGCTACACCTTC. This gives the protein CASSGQVSGGYTF.

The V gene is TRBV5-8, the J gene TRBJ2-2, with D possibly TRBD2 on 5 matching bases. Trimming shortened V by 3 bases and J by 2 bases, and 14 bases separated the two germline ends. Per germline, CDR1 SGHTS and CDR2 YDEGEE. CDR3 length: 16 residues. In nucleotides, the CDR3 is TGTGCCAGCAGCTGGGGTTGGGGAGCCAACACCGGGGAGCTGTTTTTT. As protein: CASSWGWGANTGELFF.

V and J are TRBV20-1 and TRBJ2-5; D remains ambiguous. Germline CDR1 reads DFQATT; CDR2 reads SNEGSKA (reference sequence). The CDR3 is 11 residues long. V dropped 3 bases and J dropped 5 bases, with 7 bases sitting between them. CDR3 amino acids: CSARFLETQYF. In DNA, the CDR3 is TGCAGTGCTAGGTTTTTGGAGACCCAGTACTTC.

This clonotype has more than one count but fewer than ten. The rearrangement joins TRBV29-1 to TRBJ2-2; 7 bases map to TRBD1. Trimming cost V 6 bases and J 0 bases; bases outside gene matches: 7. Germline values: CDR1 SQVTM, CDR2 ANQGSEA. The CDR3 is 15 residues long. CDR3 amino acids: CSVERTGANTGELFF. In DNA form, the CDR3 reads TGCAGCGTCGAGCGGACAGGAGCGAACACCGGGGAGCTGTTTTTT.

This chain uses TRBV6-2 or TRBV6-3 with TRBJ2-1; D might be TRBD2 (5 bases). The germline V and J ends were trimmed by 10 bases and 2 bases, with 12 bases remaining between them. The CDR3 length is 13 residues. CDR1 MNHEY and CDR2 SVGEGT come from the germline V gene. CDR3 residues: CATRSSTYNEQFF. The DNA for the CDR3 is TGTGCCACCCGGTCTAGCACCTACAATGAGCAGTTCTTC.

The CDR3 DNA follows: TGTGCCAGCAGTGCTCACCGCTCTGGGGCCAACGTCCTGACTTTC. This sequence encodes CASSAHRSGANVLTF. The chain employs TRBV2 and TRBJ2-6; D is unresolved. Germline V gene lookup returns CDR1 SNHLY and CDR2 FYNNEI. With 4 bases removed from V and 0 bases from J, the gap between germline ends came to 7 bases. The CDR3 is made up of 15 amino acids.

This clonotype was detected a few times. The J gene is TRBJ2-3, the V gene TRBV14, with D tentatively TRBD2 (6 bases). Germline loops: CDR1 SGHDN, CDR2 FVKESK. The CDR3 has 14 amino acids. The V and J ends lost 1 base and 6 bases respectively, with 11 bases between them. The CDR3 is CASSQALAMDTQYF. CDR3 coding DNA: TGTGCCAGCAGCCAAGCACTAGCTATGGATACGCAGTATTTT.

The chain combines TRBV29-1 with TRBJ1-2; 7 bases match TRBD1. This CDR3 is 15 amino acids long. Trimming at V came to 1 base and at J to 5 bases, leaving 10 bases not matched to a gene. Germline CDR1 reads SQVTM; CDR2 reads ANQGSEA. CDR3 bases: TGCAGCGTTGAAGGTCCGGACAGGTACCTTTATGGCTACACCTTC. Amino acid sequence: CSVEGPDRYLYGYTF. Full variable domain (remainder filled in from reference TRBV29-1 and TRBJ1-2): SAVISQKPSRDICQRGTSLTIQCQVDSQVTMMFWYRQQPGQSLTLIATANQGSEATYESGFVIDKFPISRPNLTFSTLTVSNMSPEDSSIYLCSVEGPDRYLYGYTFGSGTRLTVV.

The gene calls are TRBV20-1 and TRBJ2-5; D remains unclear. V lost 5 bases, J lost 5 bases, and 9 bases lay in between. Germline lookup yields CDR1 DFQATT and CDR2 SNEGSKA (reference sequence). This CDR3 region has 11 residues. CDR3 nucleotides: TGCAGTGCTCCCTTAGTGGAGACCCAGTACTTC. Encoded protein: CSAPLVETQYF.

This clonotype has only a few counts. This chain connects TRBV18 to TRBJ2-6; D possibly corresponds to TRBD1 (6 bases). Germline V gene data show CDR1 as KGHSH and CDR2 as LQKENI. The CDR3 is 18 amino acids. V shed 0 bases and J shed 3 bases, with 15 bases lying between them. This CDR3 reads CASSPPWGRRFGANVLTF. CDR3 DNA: TGTGCCAGCTCACCACCGTGGGGGCGCCGGTTTGGGGCCAACGTCCTGACTTTC. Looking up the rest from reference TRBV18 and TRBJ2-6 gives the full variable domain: NAGVMQNPRHLVRRRGQEARLRCSPMKGHSHVYWYRQLPEEGLKFMVYLQKENIIDESGMPKERFSAEFPKEGPSILRIQQVVRGDSAAYFCASSPPWGRRFGANVLTFGAGSRLTVL.

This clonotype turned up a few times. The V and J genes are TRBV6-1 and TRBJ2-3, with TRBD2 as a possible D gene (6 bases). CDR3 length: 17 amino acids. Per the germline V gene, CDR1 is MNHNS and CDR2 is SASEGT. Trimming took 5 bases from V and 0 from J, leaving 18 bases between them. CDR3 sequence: CASSTPSMRGSTDTQYF. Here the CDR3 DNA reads TGTGCCAGCAGTACCCCTTCCATGCGGGGTAGCACAGATACGCAGTATTTT.

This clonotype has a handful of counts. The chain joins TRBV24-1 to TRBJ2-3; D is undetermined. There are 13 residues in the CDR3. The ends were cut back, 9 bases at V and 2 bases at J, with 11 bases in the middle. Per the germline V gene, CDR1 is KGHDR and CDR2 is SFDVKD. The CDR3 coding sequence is TGTGCCACCGAGGAAGGAGCCACAGATACGCAGTATTTT. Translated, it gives CATEEGATDTQYF.